The entry below gives a single TCR beta chain sequence along with its context. What this receptor recognizes is not known. Base qualities are missing; no much larger clone stands one base away. The sample comes from a study of radiotherapy plus CTLA-4 blockade in lung cancer (dated by TCRdb to the late 2010s). Notes on the research overall: Objective responses were observed in roughly a sixth of enrolled patients, and disease control was achieved in around 30%. Study-level results and caveats: Early dynamic changes in blood T cell clones, together with increased serum interferon-beta after radiation, were reported as the strongest predictors of response. TCR clones derived from tumors expanded in peripheral blood after treatment with radiotherapy and ipilimumab.

Focal radiation therapy combined with CTLA-4 blockade (ipilimumab) was tested in patients with chemo-refractory metastatic non-small-cell lung cancer. Relative to germline, V is 10 bases shorter and J is 5 bases shorter, with 11 bases between their ends. According to the germline V gene (reference sequence), CDR1 reads MNHNY and CDR2 reads SVGAGI. Spanning cysteine to phenylalanine, the CDR3 consists of 11 amino acids. Left in the record is the CDR3 DNA by itself, 33 bases read in frame from the first base. Libraries were prepared through the immunoSEQ multiplex PCR assay. TCRdb mirrors the immuneACCESS table, restricted to in-frame sequences. Some clones are absent from its copies; in checked studies, under half trace to an unresolved V gene, and the reason for the others is unknown. This sample lists some 94,000 clones; roughly four fifths were detected once. Roughly 25% of the sample is taken by the ten largest.

The sequence is built from TRBV6-6 and TRBJ2-5; D gene: possibly TRBD2, on 5 matching bases. This specimen was peripheral blood, taken from a patient treated with radiotherapy plus ipilimumab. The sequence came from a human donor with non-small cell lung cancer that progressed on radiotherapy plus ipilimumab. The CDR3 reads as follows: CATTTLETQYF. The nucleotide sequence is TGTGCCACGACTACTCTGGAGACCCAGTACTTC.